This TCR beta chain was recovered during a study of blood T cell repertoires in COVID-19. Profiled with immunoSEQ multiplex PCR; TCRdb holds only in-frame clones, not every one. Of approximately 330,000 clones listed, roughly 89% are singletons. The germline CDR1 and CDR2 sequences are SGHAT and FQDESV (reference sequence). This CDR3 contains 16 residues. The V gene end was trimmed by 4 bases and the J gene end by 4 bases; junction bases not matched to a gene: 7. Followed over time, Seattle patients had been enrolled while infection was active. This sequence was found in a man aged 25-45 years with COVID-19, enrolled during active disease. Sample: peripheral blood. V is TRBV11-1 and J is TRBJ2-1; 10 nucleotides line up with TRBD2. DNA of the CDR3: TGTGCCAGCAGCTCCCCTCCGGGACTAGCGTACAATGAGCAGTTCTTC. This codes for CASSSPPGLAYNEQFF.